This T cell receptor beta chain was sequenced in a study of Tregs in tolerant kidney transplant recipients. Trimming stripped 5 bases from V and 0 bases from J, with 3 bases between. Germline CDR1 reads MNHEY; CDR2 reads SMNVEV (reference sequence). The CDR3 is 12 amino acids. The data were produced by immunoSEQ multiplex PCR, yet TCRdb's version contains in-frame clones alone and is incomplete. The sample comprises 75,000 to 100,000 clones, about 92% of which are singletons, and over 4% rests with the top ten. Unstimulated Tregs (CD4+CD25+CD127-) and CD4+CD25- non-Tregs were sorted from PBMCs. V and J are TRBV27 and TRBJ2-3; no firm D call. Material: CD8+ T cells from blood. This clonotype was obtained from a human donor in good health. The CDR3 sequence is CASSASTDTQYF. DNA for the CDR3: TGTGCCAGCAGTGCGAGCACAGATACGCAGTATTTT.